This record looks at one TCR beta chain sequence and its context. Its cognate antigen is unknown. The CDR3 is 17 amino acids. Germline loops: CDR1 SGHDN, CDR2 FVKESK. The data belong to a study of T cells expressing NK-cell markers. As for the study in general: The sequencing cohort of eight donors included seven HCMV-seropositive individuals and one seronegative individual. Study-wide results and caveats: HCMV specificity of the expanded NKG2C+ T cell clones stayed unclear. These same clonotypes (in a few donors) also led the CD3+CD56-NKG2C+ fraction. The share of CD8+ T cells held by dominant NKG2C+ clonotypes was about 1.0-7.5% in about six donors.

Each CDR3 protein gets one entry in TCRdb, which reprocessed the 5' RACE reads and gives no DNA. The table lists 350,000 to 500,000 distinct CDR3 sequences. V and J are TRBV14 and TRBJ2-2; lacking DNA, the TRBD1 call made by TCRdb goes unchecked. The origin of this receptor is a woman aged 18 to 75 in good health. The material sequenced was blood T cells: a sorted CD56 or NKG2C T cell subset, CD4+ or CD8+ T cells, or bulk PBMC T cells (not recorded which). The CDR3 reads CASSPSQGARGTGELFF.